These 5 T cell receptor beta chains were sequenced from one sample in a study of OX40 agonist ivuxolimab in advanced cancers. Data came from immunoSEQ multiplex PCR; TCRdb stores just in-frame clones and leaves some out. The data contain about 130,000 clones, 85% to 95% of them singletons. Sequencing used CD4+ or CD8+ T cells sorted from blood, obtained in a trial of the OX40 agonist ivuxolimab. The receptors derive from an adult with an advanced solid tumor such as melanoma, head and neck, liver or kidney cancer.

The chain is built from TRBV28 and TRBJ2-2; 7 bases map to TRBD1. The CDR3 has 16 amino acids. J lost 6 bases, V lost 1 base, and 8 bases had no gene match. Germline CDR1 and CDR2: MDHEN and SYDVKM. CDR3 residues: CASSLYRTGAAGELFF. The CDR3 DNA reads TGTGCCAGCAGTTTATACCGAACAGGGGCGGCCGGGGAGCTGTTTTTT. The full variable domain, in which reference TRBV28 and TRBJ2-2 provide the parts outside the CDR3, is DVKVTQSSRYLVKRTGEKVFLECVQDMDHENMFWYRQDPGLGLRLIYFSYDVKMKEKGDIPEGYSVSREKKERFSLILESASTNQTSMYLCASSLYRTGAAGELFFGEGSRLTVL.

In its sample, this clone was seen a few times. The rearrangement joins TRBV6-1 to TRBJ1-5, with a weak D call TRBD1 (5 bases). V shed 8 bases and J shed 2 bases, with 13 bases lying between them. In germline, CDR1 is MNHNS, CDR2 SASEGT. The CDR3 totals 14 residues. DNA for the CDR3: TGTGCCAGCCTTCAGGGTAATGGCAATCAGCCCCAGCATTTT. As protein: CASLQGNGNQPQHF.

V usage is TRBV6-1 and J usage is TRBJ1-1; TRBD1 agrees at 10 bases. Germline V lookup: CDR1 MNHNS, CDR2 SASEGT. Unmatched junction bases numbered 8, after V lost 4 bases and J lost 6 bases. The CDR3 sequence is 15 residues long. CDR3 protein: CASSVNRDRGSEAFF. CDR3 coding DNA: TGTGCCAGCAGTGTGAACCGGGACAGGGGATCTGAAGCTTTCTTT.

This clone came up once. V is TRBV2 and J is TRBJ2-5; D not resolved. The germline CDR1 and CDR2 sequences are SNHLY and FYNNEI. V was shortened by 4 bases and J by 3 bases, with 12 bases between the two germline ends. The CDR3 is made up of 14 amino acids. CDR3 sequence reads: CASSAWRFEETQYF. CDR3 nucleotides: TGTGCCAGCAGTGCCTGGCGGTTCGAAGAGACCCAGTACTTC. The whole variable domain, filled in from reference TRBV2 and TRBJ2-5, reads EPEVTQTPSHQVTQMGQEVILRCVPISNHLYFYWYRQILGQKVEFLVSFYNNEISEKSEIFDDQFSVERPDGSNFTLKIRSTKLEDSAMYFCASSAWRFEETQYFGPGTRLLVL.

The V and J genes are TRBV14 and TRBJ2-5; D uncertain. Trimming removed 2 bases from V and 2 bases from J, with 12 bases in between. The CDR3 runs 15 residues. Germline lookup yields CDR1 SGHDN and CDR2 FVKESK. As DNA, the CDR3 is TGTGCCAGCAGCCAACGTGTATGGGCACAAGAGACCCAGTACTTC. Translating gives CASSQRVWAQETQYF.